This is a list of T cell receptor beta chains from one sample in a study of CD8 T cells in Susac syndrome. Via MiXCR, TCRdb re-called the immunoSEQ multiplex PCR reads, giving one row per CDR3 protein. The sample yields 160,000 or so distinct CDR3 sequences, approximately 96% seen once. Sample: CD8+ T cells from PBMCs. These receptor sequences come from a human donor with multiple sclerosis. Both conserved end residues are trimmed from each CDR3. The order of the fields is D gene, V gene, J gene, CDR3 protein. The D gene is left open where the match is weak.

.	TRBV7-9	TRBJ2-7	ASSGDGFYEQY
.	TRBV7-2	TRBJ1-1	ASSLLSRNTEAF
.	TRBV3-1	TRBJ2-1	ASSQDLRILSYNEQF
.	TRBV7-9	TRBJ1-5	ASSPPGMGNQPQH
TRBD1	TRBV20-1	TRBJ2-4	SAWDRIDLAKNIQY
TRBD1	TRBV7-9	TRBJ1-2	ASSHSRDRGNYGYT
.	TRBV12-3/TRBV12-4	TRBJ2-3	ASVEAGITDTQY
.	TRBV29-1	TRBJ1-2	SVEFGAANYGYT
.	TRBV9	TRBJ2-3	ASSPHWAGSTDTQY
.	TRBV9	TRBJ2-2	ASSVGVASEGLF
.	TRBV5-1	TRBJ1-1	ASSFRQIGTEAF
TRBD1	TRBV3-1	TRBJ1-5	ASSTRDRDVSNQPQH
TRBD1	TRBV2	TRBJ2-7	AGGQATYEQY
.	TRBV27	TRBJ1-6	ASSLTGAGSPLH
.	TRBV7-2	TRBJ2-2	ASSLVGVYTGELF
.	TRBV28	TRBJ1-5	ASSLARPSNQPQH
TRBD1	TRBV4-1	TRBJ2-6	ASSQEGQGSPGANVLT
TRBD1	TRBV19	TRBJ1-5	ASTRDSRNQPQH
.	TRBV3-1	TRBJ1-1	ASSLGGQAEAF
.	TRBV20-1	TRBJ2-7	SARGRVNSYEQY
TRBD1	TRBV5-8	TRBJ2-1	ASSSRDRRYNEQF
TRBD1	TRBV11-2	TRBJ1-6	ASSDRDSNSPLH
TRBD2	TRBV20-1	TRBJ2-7	SARDPGGASGEQY
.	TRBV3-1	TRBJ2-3	ASSPWDERGDTQY
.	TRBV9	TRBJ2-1	ASTPSGDIIYNEQF
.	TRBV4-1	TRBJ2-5	ASSPEGYQETQY